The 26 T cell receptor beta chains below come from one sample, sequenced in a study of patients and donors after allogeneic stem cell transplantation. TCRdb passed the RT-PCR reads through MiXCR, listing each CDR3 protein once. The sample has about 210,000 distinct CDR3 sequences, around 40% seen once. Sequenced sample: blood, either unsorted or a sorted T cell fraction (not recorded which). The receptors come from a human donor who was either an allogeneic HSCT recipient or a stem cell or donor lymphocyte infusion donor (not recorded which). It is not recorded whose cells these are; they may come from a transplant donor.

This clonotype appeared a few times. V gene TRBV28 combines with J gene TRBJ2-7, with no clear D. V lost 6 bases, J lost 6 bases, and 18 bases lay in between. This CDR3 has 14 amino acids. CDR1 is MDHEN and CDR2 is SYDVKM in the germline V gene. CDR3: CASSRTSLGGEQYF. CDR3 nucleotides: TGTGCCAGCAGCCGGACCTCCCTCGGCGGCGAGCAGTACTTC.

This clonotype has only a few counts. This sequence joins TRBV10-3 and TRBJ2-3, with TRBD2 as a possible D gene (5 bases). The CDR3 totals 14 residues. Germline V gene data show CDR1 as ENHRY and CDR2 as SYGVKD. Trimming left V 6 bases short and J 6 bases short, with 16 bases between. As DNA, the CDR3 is TGTGCCATCAGCGGAGGAGTCGATGGGGATACGCAGTATTTT. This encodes CAISGGVDGDTQYF.

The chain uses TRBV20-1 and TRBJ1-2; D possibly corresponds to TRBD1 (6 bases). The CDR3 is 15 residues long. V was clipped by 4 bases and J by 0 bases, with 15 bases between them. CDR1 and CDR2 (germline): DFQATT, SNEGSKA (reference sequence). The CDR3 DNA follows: TGCAGTGCTACTGAGACAGGAGAACCTAACTATGGCTACACCTTC. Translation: CSATETGEPNYGYTF.

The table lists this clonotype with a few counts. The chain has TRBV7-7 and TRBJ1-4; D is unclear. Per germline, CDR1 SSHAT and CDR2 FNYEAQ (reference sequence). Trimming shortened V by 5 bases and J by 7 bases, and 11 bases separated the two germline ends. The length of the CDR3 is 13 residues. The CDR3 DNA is TGTGCCAGCAGCCCCTACGAGGGTGAAAAACTGTTTTTT. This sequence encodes CASSPYEGEKLFF.

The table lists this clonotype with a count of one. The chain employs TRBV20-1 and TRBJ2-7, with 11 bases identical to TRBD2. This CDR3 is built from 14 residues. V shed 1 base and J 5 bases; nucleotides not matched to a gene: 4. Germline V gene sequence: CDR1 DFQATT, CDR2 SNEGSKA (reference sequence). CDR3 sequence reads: CSARVLAGVHEQYF. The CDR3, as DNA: TGCAGTGCTAGAGTACTAGCGGGGGTACACGAGCAGTACTTC.

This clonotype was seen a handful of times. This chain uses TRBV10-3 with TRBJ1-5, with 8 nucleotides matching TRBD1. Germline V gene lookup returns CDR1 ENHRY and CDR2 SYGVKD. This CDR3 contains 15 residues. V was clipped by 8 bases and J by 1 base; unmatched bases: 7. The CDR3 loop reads CAIGQGGSSNQPQHF. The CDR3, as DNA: TGTGCCATCGGACAGGGAGGGTCGAGCAATCAGCCCCAGCATTTT.

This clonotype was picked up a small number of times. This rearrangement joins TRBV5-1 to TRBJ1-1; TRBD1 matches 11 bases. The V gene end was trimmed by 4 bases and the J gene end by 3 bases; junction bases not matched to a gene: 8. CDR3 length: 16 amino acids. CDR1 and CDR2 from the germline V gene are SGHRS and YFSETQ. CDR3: CASSAGQGVVDTEAFF. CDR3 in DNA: TGCGCCAGCAGCGCGGGACAGGGGGTGGTCGACACTGAAGCTTTCTTT.

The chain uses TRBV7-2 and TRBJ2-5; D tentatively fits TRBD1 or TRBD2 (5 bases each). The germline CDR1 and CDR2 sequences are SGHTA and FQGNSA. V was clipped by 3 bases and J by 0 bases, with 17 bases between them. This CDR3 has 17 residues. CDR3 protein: CASSFYGTPTNQETQYF. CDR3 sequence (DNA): TGTGCCAGCAGCTTTTACGGGACCCCGACTAACCAAGAGACCCAGTACTTC.

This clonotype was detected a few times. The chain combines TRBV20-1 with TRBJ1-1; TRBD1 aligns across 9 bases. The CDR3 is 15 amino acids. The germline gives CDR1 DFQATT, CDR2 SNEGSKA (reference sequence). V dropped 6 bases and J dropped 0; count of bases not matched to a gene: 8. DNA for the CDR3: TGCAGTGCGAGACAGGGGGGCCCCATGAACACTGAAGCTTTCTTT. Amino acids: CSARQGGPMNTEAFF.

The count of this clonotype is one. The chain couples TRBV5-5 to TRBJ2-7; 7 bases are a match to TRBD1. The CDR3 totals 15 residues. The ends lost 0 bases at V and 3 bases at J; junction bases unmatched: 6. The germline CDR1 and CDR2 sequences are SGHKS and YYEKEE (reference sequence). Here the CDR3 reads CASSLVTGVFYEQYF. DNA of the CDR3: TGTGCCAGCAGCTTGGTAACAGGGGTTTTCTACGAGCAGTACTTC.

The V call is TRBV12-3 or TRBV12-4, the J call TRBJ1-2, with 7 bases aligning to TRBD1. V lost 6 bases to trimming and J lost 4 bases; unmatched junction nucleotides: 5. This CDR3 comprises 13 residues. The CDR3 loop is CASRITGVYGYTF. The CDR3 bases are TGTGCCAGCAGGATTACAGGGGTCTATGGCTACACCTTC.

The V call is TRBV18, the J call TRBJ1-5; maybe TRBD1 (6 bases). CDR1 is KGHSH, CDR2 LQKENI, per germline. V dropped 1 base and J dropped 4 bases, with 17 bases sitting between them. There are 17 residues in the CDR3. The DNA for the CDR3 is TGTGCCAGCTCACCACTCAACACAGGGAGCCTTAATCAGCCCCAGCATTTT. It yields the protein CASSPLNTGSLNQPQHF.

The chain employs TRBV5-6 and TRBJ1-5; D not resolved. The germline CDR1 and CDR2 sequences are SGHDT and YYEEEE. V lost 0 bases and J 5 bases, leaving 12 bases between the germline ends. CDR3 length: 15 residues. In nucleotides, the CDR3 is TGTGCCAGCAGCTTGGTGCATCAGCTCGATCAGCCCCAGCATTTT. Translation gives CASSLVHQLDQPQHF.

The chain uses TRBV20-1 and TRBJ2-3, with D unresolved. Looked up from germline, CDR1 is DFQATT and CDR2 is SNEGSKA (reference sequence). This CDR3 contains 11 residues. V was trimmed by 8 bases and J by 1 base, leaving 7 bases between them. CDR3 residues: CSRLGTDTQYF. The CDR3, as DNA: TGCAGTCGATTGGGCACAGATACGCAGTATTTT.

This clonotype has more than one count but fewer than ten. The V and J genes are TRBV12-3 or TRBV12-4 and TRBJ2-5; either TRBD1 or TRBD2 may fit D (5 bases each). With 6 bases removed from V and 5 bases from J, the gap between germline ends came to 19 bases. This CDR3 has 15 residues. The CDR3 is CASSNVGTWGETQYF. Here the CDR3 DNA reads TGTGCCAGCAGCAACGTCGGGACCTGGGGGGAGACCCAGTACTTC.

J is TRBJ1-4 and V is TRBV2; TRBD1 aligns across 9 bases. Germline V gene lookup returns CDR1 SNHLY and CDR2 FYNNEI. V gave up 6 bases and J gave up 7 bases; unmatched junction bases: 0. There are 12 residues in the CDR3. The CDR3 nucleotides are TGTGCCAGCAGGGACAGGGGTGAAAAACTGTTTTTT. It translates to CASRDRGEKLFF.

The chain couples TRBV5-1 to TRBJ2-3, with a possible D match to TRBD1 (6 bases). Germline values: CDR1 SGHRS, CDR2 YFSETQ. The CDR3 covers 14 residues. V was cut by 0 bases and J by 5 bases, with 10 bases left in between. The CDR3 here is CASSLGQGQDTQYF. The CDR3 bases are TGCGCCAGCAGCTTGGGGCAGGGGCAAGATACGCAGTATTTT.

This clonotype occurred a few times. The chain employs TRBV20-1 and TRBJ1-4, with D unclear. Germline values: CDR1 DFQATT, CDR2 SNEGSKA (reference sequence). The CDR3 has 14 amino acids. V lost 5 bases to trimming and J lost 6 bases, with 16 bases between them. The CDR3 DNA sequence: TGCAGTGCTGGATCCGGGATGCGGCATGAAAAACTGTTTTTT. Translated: CSAGSGMRHEKLFF.

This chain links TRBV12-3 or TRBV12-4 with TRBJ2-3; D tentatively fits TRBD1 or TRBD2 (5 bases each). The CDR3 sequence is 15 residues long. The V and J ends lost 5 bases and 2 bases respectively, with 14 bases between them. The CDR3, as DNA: TGTGCCAGCAGTAGTGGGGGACGACTCACAGATACGCAGTATTTT. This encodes CASSSGGRLTDTQYF.

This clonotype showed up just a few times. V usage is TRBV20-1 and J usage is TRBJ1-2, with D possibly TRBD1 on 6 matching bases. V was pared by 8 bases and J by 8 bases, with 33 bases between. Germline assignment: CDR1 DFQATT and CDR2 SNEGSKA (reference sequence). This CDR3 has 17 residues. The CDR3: CSSKGRGWVGSWEGYTF. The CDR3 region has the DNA TGCAGTTCGAAAGGCAGGGGATGGGTTGGATCGTGGGAAGGCTACACCTTC.

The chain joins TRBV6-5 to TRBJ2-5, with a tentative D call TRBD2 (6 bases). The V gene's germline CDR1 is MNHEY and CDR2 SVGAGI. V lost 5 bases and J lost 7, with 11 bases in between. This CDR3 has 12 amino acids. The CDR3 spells CASSRGTSTQYF. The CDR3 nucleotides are TGTGCCAGCAGTCGCGGGACTTCGACCCAGTACTTC.

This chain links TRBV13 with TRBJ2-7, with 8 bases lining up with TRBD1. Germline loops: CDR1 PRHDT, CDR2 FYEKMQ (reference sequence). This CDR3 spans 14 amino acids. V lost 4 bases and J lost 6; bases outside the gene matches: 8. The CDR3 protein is CASSSPGDRSEQYF. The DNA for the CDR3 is TGTGCCAGCAGCTCCCCTGGGGACAGGAGCGAGCAGTACTTC.

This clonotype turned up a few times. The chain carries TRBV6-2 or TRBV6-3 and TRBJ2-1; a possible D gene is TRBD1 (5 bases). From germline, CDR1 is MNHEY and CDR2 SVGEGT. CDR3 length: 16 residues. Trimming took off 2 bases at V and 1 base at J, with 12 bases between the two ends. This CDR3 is CASSYRTLLSYNEQFF. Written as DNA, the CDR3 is TGTGCCAGCAGTTACAGGACACTGCTATCCTACAATGAGCAGTTCTTC.

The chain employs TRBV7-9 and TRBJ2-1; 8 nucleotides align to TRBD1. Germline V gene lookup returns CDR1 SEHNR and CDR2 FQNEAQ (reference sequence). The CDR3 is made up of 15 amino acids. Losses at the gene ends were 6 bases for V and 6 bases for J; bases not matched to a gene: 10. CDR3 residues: CASRQTGVVGNEQFF. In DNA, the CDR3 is TGTGCCAGCAGACAGACAGGGGTTGTAGGCAATGAGCAGTTCTTC.

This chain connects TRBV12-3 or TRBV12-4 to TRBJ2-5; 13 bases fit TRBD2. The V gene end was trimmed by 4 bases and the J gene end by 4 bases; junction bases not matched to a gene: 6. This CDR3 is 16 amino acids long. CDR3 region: CASSSQLAGGRETQYF. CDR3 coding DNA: TGTGCCAGCAGTTCCCAACTAGCGGGGGGGCGAGAGACCCAGTACTTC.

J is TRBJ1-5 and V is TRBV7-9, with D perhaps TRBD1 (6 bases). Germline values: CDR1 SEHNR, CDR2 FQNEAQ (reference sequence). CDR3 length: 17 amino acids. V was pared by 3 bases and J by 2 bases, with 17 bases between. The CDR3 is CASSFSGGAGGNQPQHF. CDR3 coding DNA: TGTGCCAGCAGCTTCTCAGGCGGGGCAGGGGGCAATCAGCCCCAGCATTTT.